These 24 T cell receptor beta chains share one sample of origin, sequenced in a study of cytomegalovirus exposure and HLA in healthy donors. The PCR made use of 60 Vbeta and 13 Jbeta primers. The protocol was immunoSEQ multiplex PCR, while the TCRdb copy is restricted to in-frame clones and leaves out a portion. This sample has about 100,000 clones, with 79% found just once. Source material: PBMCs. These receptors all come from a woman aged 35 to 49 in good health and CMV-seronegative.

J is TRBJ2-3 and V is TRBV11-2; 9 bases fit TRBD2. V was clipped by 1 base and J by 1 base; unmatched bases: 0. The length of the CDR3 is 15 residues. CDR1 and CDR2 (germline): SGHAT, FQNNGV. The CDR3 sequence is CASSLGGRGTDTQYF. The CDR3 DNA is TGTGCCAGCAGCTTAGGCGGGAGGGGCACAGATACGCAGTATTTT.

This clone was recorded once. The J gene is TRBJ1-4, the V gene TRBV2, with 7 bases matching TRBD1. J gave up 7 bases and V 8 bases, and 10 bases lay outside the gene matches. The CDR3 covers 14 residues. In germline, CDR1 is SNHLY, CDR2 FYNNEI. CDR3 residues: CASLSTGNAEKLFF. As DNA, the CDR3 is TGTGCCAGCCTATCGACAGGGAACGCTGAAAAACTGTTTTTT.

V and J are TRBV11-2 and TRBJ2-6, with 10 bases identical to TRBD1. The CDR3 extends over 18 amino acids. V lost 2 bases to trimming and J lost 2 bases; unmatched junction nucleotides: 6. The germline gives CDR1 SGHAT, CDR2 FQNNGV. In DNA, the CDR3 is TGTGCCAGCAGCTTAAGAGGGACAGGGGTCGCTGGGGCCAACGTCCTGACTTTC. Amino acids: CASSLRGTGVAGANVLTF.

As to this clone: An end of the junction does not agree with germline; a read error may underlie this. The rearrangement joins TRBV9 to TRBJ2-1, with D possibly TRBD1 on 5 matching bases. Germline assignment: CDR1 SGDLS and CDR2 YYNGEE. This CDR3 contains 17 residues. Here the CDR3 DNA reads TGTGCCAGCGGCGTTAACACCCGACAGAGCTCCTACAATGAGCAGTTCTTC. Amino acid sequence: CASGVNTRQSSYNEQFF.

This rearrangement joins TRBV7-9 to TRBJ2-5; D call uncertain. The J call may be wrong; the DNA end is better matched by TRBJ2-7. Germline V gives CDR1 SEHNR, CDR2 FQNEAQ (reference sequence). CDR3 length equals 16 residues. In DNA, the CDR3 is TGTGCCAGCAGCTCACCTCCAGGTGCTGGCTCCTACGAGCAGTACTTC. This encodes CASSSPPGAGSYEQYF.

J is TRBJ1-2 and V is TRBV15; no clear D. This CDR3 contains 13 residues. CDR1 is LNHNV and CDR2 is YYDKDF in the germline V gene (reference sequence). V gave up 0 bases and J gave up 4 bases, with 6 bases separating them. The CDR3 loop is CATSRDPGYGYTF. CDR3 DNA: TGTGCCACCAGCAGAGATCCAGGCTATGGCTACACCTTC.

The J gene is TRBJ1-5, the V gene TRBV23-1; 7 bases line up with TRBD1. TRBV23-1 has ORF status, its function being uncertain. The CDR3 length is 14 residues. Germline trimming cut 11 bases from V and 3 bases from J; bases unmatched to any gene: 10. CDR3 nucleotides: TGCGCCGCCTGCGACAGGGTGAACAATCAGCCCCAGCATTTT. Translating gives CAACDRVNNQPQHF.

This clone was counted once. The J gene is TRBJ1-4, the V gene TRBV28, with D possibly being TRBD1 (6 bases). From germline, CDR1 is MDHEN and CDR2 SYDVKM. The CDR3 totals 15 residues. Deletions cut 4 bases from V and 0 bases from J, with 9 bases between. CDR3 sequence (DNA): TGTGCCAGCAGTTCGGACAGCGCAACTAATGAAAAACTGTTTTTT. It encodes CASSSDSATNEKLFF.

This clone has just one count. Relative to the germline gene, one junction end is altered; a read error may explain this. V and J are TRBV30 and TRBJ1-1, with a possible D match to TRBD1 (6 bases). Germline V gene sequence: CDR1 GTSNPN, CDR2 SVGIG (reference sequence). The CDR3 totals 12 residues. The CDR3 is CAGRGGYTEAFF. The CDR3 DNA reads TGTGCCGGGAGGGGGGGTTACACTGAAGCTTTCTTT.

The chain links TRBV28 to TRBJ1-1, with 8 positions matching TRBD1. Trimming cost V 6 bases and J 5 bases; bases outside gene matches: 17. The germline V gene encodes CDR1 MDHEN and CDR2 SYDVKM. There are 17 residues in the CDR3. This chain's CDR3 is CASSRQGFWGELTEAFF. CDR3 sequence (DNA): TGTGCCAGCAGCCGACAGGGGTTTTGGGGGGAGCTGACTGAAGCTTTCTTT.

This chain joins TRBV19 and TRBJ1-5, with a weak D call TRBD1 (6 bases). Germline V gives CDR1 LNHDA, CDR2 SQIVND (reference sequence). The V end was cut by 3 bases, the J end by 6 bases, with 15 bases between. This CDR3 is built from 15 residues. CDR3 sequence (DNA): TGTGCCAGTAGTATTGTCAGGGGTTCTGGTCAGCCCCAGCATTTT. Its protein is CASSIVRGSGQPQHF.

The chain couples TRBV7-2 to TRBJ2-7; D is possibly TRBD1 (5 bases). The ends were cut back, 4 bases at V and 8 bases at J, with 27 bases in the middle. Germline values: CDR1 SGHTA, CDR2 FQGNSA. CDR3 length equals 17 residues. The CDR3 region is CASSSSTATGSRTKQYF. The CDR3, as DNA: TGTGCCAGCAGCTCGTCCACCGCTACAGGCTCCCGTACGAAGCAGTACTTC.

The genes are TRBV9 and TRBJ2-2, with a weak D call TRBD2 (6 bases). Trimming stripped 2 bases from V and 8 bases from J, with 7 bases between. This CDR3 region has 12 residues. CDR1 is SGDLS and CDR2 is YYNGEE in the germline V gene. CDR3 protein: CASSVRGGELFF. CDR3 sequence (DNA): TGTGCCAGCAGCGTTCGGGGGGGGGAGCTGTTTTTT.

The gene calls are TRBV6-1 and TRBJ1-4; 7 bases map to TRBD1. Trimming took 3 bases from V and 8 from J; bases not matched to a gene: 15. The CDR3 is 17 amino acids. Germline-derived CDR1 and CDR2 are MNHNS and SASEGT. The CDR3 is CASSDNYETGRSEKLFF. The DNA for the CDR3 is TGTGCCAGCAGTGACAACTACGAGACAGGGAGATCGGAAAAACTGTTTTTT.

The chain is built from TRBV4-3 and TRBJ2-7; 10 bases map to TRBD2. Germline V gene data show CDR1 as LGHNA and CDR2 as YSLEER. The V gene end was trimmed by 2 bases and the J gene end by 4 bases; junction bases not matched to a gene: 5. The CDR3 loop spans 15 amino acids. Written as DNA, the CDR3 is TGCGCCAGCAGCCAACTAGCGGGGGATGCTTACGAGCAGTACTTC. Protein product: CASSQLAGDAYEQYF.

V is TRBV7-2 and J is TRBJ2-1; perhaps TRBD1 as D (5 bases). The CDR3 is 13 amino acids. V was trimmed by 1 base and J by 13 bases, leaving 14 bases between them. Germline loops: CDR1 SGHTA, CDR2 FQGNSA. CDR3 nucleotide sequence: TGTGCCAGCAGCTTAGGACAGCCAGCCGTTCAGTTCTTC. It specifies CASSLGQPAVQFF.

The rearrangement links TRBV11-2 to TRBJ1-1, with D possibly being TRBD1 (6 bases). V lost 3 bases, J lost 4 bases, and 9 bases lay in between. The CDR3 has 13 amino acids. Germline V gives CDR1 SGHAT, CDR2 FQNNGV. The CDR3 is CASSFSTGTEAFF. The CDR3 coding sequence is TGTGCCAGCAGCTTCTCGACAGGCACTGAAGCTTTCTTT.

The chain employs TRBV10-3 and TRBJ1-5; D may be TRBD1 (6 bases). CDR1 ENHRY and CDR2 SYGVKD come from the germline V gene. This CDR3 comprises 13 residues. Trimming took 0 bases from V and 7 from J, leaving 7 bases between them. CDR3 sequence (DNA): TGTGCCATCAGTGAGTCGGGGGCCCAGCCCCAGCATTTT. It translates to CAISESGAQPQHF.

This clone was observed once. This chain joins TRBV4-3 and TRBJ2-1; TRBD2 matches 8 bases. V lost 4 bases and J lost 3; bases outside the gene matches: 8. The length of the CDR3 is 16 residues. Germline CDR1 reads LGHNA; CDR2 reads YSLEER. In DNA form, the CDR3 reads TGCGCCAGCAGCCCCACCGGGACTAGTGTCTACAATGAGCAGTTCTTC. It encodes CASSPTGTSVYNEQFF.

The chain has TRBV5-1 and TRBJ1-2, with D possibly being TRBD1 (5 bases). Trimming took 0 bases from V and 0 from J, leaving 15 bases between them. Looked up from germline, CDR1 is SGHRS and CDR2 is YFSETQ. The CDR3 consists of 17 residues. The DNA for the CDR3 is TGCGCCAGCAGCTTGGTCCCAGGGCCAGTCTCTAACTATGGCTACACCTTC. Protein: CASSLVPGPVSNYGYTF.

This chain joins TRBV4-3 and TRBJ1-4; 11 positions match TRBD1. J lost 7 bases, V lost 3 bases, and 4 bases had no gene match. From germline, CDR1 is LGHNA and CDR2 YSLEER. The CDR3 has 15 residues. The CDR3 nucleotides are TGCGCCAGCAGCCAGACCGGGACAGGGGGTGAAAAACTGTTTTTT. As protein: CASSQTGTGGEKLFF.

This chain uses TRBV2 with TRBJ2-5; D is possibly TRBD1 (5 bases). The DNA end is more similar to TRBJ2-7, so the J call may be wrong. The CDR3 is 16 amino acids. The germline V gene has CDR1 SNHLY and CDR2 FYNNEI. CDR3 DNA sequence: TGTGCCAGCAGTGAAGGTACAGGCAACCCATCCTACGAGCAGTACTTC. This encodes CASSEGTGNPSYEQYF.

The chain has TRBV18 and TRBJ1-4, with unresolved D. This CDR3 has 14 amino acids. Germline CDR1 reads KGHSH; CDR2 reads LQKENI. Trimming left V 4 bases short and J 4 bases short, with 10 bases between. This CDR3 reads CASSRGTRNEKLFF. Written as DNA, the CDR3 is TGTGCCAGCTCACGTGGTACACGTAATGAAAAACTGTTTTTT.

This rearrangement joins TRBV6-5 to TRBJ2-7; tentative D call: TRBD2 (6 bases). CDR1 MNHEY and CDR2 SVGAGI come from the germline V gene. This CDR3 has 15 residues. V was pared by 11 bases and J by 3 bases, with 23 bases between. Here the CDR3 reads CAAQGGPLESYEQYF. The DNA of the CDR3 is TGTGCCGCCCAGGGAGGACCTCTCGAGAGCTACGAGCAGTACTTC.